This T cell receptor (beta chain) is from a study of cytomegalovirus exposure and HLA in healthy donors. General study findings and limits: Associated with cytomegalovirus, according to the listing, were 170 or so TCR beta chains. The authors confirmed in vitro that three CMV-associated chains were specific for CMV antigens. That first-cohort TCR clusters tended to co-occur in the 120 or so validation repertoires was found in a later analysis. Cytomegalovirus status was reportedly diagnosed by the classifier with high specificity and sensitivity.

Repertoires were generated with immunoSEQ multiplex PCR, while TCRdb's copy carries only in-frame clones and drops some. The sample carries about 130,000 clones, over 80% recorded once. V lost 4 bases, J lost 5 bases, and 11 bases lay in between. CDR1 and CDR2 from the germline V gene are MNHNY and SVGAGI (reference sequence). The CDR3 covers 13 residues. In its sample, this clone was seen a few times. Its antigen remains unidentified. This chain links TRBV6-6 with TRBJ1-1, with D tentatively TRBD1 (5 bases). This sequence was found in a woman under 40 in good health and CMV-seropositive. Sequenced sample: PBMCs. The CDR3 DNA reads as TGTGCCAGCAGTTCCCTGGGGGGGACTGAAGCTTTCTTT. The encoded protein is CASSSLGGTEAFF.